These T cell receptor beta chains were read from a single sample in a study of beta chain features in type 1 diabetes. TCRdb keeps only in-frame clones here, not all; method: immunoSEQ multiplex PCR. This table holds 250,000 to 350,000 clones, around 15% found once. Input material: central memory CD4+ T cells from blood. All receptors derive from a man aged 30 to 39 in good health. Each CDR3 is given with its conserved first and last residue. A D gene is named only where the DNA matches it firmly. Expanded clones get a size class; other rows say once, few or many, or leave the size out.

j_gene | v_gene | abundance | d_gene | len | CDR3nt | CDR3aa
TRBJ2-3 | TRBV6-1 | few | - | 14 | TGTGCCAGCGTGAGAGGGGGAGGGCCAGATACGCAGTATTTT | CASVRGGGPDTQYF
TRBJ1-1 | TRBV30 | - | - | 12 | TGTGCCTGGAGTGTATGGAACACTGAAGCTTTCTTT | CAWSVWNTEAFF
TRBJ1-2 | TRBV4-1 | few | - | 15 | TGCGCCAGCAGCCCGGACGGCTGGACCGTCTATGGCTACACCTTC | CASSPDGWTVYGYTF
TRBJ2-5 | TRBV15 | few | - | 16 | TGTGCCACCAGCAGAGGTTCCCTAGCATACCAAGAGACCCAGTACTTC | CATSRGSLAYQETQYF
TRBJ1-2 | TRBV5-1 | few | - | 15 | TGCGCCAGCAGCATTAATAACAGGGAACAGAATGGCTACACCTTC | CASSINNREQNGYTF
TRBJ2-2 | TRBV7-3 | - | TRBD2 | 15 | TGTGCCAGCAGCGTAGCGGGAGGAACAACCGGGGAGCTGTTTTTT | CASSVAGGTTGELFF
TRBJ1-6 | TRBV27 | many | - | 15 | TGTGCCAGCACCCTCGGGACAAATTATAATTCACCCCTCCACTTT | CASTLGTNYNSPLHF
TRBJ2-3 | TRBV7-2 | few | - | 15 | TGTGCCAGCAGCTCGGGACCAAGAAGCCCAGATACGCAGTATTTT | CASSSGPRSPDTQYF
TRBJ1-5 | TRBV6-6 | - | TRBD1 | 15 | TGTGCCATCAGCGGTGGACAGGGGAGGGATCAGCCCCAGCATTTT | CAISGGQGRDQPQHF
TRBJ2-1 | TRBV21-1 | few | - | 18 | TGTGCCAGCAGCAAATATCCGGCTAGCGGGACCTATCCGGGTGAGCAGTTCTTC | CASSKYPASGTYPGEQFF
TRBJ2-1 | TRBV5-6 | few | - | 13 | TGTGCCAGCAGCCCACTGGACGCCCATGAGCAGTTCTTC | CASSPLDAHEQFF
TRBJ2-3 | TRBV9 | - | - | 16 | TGTGCCAGCAGTACGGAAGGGGAGACTAGTCTGGGTACGCAGTATTTT | CASSTEGETSLGTQYF
TRBJ1-1 | TRBV2 | - | - | 12 | TGTGCCAGCAGTGAGGGAGGACTCGGGGCTTTCTTT | CASSEGGLGAFF
TRBJ2-3 | TRBV15 | few | TRBD1 | 14 | TGTGCCACCAGCAGGGGGACAGGGACAGATACGCAGTATTTT | CATSRGTGTDTQYF
TRBJ2-5 | TRBV6-6 | many | - | 12 | TGTGCCAGTCACAGGTACCAAGAGACCCAGTACTTC | CASHRYQETQYF
TRBJ2-5 | TRBV7-2 | many | - | 15 | TGTGCCAGCAGCCACGCCTTCGCGAGCCAAGAGACCCAGTACTTC | CASSHAFASQETQYF
TRBJ1-1 | TRBV21-1 | few | - | 10 | TGTGCCAGCAGGGGCATTGAAGCTTTCTTT | CASRGIEAFF
TRBJ2-1 | TRBV15 | few | - | 14 | TGTGCCACCGGGCGAAAGGGGTCCTACAATGAGCAGTTCTTC | CATGRKGSYNEQFF
TRBJ2-3 | TRBV29-1 | - | - | 13 | TGCAGCGGTACCCCCACCACCACAGATACGCAGTATTTT | CSGTPTTTDTQYF
TRBJ2-5 | TRBV20-1 | - | - | 10 | TGCAGTGCTAGTATGGAGACCCAGTACTTC | CSASMETQYF
TRBJ2-1 | TRBV7-2 | few | TRBD1 | 17 | TGTGCCAGCAGCTTACGTGGACAGGGTAGCATCCACAATGAGCAGTTCTTC | CASSLRGQGSIHNEQFF
TRBJ2-5 | TRBV6-5 | many | - | 13 | TGTGCCAGCAGTCGGGTCCTGGGAGAGACCCAGTACTTC | CASSRVLGETQYF
TRBJ1-1 | TRBV10-3 | - | TRBD1 | 14 | TGTGCCATCAGGGGGACAGGGACGAACACTGAAGCTTTCTTT | CAIRGTGTNTEAFF
TRBJ2-5 | TRBV6-6 | many | - | 13 | TGTGCCAGCAGTTACTCGAGGTGGGAGACCCAGTACTTC | CASSYSRWETQYF
TRBJ1-2 | TRBV7-3 | - | - | 12 | TGTGCCAGCAGCTCGGATCAGGGCGTCTACACCTTC | CASSSDQGVYTF
TRBJ2-3 | TRBV2 | few | - | 14 | TGTGCCAGCAGATCGAGACTTAGCACAGATACGCAGTATTTT | CASRSRLSTDTQYF
TRBJ2-5 | TRBV4-3 | many | TRBD1 | 16 | TGCGCCAGCAGCCAAGAATGGCGACAGGGGGAAGAGACCCAGTACTTC | CASSQEWRQGEETQYF